This T cell receptor (beta chain) was sequenced during a study of low-dose radiotherapy and immunotherapy resistance in tumors. Study context: Per fraction, Cohort 2 was given 1 Gy every two weeks, accumulating a total of 13 Gy over 26 weeks.

CDR3 length equals 14 residues. Germline CDR1 reads MDHEN; CDR2 reads SYDVKM. V lost 8 bases to trimming and J lost 10 bases; unmatched junction nucleotides: 11. This clonotype was observed a few times. Time point given: before trial treatment. Nivolumab, ipilimumab, aspirin, low-dose cyclophosphamide and low-dose radiotherapy were given to donors. Primers targeting TRAV and TRBV primed first-strand cDNA, covering alpha and beta chains. TCR amplification involved 15 to 20 PCR cycles with a constant-region primer and V-primer adapter. TCRdb recomputed calls from the reads with MiXCR, one row per CDR3 protein. The profile shows tens of thousands of distinct CDR3 sequences, about 26% of them singletons.

The source was PBMCs, collected before treatment. This TCR was recovered from a male donor with rectosigmoid adenocarcinoma. The chain links TRBV28 to TRBJ1-6; TRBD1 matches 7 bases. The CDR3 loop is CASLQGFRGSPLHF. The CDR3 nucleotides are TGTGCCAGCCTACAGGGGTTTCGGGGATCACCCCTCCACTTT.